These T cell receptor beta chains were read from a single sample in a study of blood T cell repertoires in COVID-19. Assay: immunoSEQ multiplex PCR; the TCRdb copy retains only in-frame clones and omits some. Of tens of thousands of clones listed, roughly 81% are singletons. The specimen sequenced was peripheral blood. The receptors were gathered from a woman aged 60 to 75 with acute or convalescent COVID-19. The CDR3 runs from the conserved cysteine through the conserved F or W. D genes are given only for firm matches. Not all rows give a size; the values are once, few, many and, for expanded clones, a class.

V: TRBV19
J: TRBJ1-5
D: -
size: -
CDR3: CASTFDSRYGPSNQPQHF
DNA: TGTGCCAGTACCTTCGACAGTAGGTACGGGCCCAGCAATCAGCCCCAGCATTTT

V: TRBV11-2
J: TRBJ1-3
D: -
size: -
CDR3: CASLLATPGNTIYF
DNA: TGTGCCTCCCTCCTGGCGACACCTGGAAACACCATATATTTT

V: TRBV2
J: TRBJ2-1
D: -
size: -
CDR3: CASSAGTEQFF
DNA: TGTGCCAGCAGTGCCGGTACTGAGCAGTTCTTC

V: TRBV6-6
J: TRBJ1-4
D: TRBD1
size: -
CDR3: CASSYTDRGNEKLFF
DNA: TGTGCCAGCAGTTACACGGACAGGGGGAACGAAAAACTGTTTTTT

V: TRBV28
J: TRBJ1-5
D: -
size: -
CDR3: CASTSGGSGNQPQHF
DNA: TGTGCCAGCACCTCGGGAGGGTCAGGCAATCAGCCCCAGCATTTT

V: TRBV3-1/TRBV3-2
J: TRBJ1-5
D: -
size: once
CDR3: CASSQAYGNQPQHF
DNA: TGTGCCAGCAGCCAAGCCTACGGGAATCAGCCCCAGCATTTT

V: TRBV27
J: TRBJ2-1
D: TRBD1
size: -
CDR3: CASSIGTASYNEQFF
DNA: TGTGCCAGCAGTATCGGGACAGCCAGCTACAATGAGCAGTTCTTC

V: TRBV2
J: TRBJ1-4
D: TRBD1
size: -
CDR3: CASSSGGTGGEKLFF
DNA: TGTGCCAGCAGCTCCGGTGGGACAGGGGGTGAAAAACTGTTTTTT

V: TRBV6-5
J: TRBJ2-7
D: -
size: -
CDR3: CASSYSPVGQGQYF
DNA: TGTGCCAGCAGTTACTCTCCTGTGGGGCAGGGGCAGTACTTC

V: TRBV14
J: TRBJ2-7
D: -
size: -
CDR3: CASSPRGAFSYEQYF
DNA: TGTGCCAGCAGCCCCCGGGGGGCATTCAGCTACGAGCAGTACTTC

V: TRBV23-1
J: TRBJ1-4
D: -
size: -
CDR3: CATPSREGEKLFF
DNA: TGCGCCACCCCTTCCAGGGAAGGTGAAAAACTGTTTTTT